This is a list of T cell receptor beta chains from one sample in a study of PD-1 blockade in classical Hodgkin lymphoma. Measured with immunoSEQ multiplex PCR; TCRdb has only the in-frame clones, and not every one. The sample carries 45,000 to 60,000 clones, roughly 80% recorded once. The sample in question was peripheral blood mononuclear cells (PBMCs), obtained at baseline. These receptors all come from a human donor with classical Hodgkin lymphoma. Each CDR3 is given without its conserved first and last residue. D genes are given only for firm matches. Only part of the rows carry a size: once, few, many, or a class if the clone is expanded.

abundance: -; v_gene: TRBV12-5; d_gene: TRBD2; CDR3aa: ASGLRAGGGEQY
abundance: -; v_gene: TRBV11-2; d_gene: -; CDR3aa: ASSWDGANYGYT
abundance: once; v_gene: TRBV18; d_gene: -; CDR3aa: ASSPGRYQPQH
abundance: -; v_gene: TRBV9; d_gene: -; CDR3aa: ASSAHEDTQY
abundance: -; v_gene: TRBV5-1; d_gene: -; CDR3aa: ASSFQDANTGELF
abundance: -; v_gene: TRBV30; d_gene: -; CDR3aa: AWSGMGTGLSSYEQY
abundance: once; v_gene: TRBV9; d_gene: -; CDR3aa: ASSQGPTTSYT
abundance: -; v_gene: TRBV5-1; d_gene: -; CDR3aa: ASVNPDVPETQY
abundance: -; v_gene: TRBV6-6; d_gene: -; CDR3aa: ASSYHSQPHPEAF
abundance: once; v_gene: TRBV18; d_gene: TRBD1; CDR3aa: ASSPRTGEGYT
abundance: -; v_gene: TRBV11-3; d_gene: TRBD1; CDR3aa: ASSPRQGDTDTQY
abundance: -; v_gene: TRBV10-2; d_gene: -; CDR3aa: ASSASVNTQY
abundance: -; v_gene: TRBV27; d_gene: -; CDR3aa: ASSLVGGPGYEQY
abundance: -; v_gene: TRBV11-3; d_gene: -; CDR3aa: ASSLRGVNEQF
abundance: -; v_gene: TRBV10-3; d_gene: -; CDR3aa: ASRSRSMNTEAF
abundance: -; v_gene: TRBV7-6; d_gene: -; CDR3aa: ASSLEPGNYGYT
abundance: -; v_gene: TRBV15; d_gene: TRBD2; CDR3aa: ATSSPGLATYNEQF
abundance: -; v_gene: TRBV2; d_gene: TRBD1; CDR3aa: ASGGQWNTEAF
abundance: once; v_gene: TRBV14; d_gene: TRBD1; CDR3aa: ASSQEEGQGLWYDQPQH
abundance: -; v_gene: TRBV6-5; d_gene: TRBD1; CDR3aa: ASSYVTGGGTEAF
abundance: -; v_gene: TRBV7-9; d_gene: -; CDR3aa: ASSSLAKSYNEQF
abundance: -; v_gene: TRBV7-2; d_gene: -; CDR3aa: ASSFGIGADTQY
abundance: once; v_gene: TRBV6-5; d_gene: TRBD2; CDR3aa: ASSFGGGVIYEQY
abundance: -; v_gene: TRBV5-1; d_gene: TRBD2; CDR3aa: ASSEGLAGAGETQY
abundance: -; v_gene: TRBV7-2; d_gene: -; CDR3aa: ATNPAASNYGYT
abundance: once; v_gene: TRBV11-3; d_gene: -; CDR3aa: ASSLDLDLNTEAF
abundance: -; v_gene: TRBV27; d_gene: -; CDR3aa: ASSPILEPGELF
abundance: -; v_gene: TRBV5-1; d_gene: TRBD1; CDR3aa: ASSWMQGDYEQY
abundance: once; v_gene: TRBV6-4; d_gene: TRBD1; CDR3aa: ASRGQVISYNEQF
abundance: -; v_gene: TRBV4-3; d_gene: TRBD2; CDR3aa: ASSQEGLGSYNEQF
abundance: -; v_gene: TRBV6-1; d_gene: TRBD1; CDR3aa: ASTMDRGSNQPQH
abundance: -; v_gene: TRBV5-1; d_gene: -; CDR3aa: ASSSGTTGANVLT
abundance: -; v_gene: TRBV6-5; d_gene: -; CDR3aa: ASSYSGGTEAF
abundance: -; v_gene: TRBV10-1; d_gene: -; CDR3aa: ASGVRRTNGYT
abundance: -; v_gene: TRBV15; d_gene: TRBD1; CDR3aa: ATSRDRGPGQGSFDEQF
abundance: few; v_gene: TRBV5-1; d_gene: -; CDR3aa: ASSRLSGAGTEAF
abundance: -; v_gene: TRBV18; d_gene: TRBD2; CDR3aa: ASSPAGGAGIPYEQY
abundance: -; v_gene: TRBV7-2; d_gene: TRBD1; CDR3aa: ASSFGTDSGNTIY
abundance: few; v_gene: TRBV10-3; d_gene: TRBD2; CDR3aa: AISETENSGRLDTQY
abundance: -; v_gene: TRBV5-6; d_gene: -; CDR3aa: ASSLGGPIGELF
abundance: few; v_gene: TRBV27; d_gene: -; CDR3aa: ASSLGSDPSNQPQH
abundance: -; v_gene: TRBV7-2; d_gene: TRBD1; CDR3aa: ASSPGTGGQPQH
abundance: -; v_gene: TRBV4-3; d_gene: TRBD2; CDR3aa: ASSHQREVYNEQF
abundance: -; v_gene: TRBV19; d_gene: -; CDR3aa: ASSRKLNNQPQH
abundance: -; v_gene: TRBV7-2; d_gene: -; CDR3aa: ASSDPGLRILAKNIQY
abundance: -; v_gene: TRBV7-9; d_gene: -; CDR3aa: ASSLVREEETQY